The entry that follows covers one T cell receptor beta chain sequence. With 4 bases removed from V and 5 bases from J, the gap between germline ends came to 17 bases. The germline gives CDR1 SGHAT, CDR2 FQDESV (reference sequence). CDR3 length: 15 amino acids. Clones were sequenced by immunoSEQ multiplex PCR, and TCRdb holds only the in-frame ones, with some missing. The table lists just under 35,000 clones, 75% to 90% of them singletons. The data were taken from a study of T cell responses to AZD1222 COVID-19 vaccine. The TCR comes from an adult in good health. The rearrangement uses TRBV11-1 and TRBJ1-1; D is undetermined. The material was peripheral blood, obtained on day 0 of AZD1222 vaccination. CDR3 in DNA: TGTGCCAGCAGCTCCGAGAGGACTGATACTACTGAAGCTTTCTTT. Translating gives CASSSERTDTTEAFF.